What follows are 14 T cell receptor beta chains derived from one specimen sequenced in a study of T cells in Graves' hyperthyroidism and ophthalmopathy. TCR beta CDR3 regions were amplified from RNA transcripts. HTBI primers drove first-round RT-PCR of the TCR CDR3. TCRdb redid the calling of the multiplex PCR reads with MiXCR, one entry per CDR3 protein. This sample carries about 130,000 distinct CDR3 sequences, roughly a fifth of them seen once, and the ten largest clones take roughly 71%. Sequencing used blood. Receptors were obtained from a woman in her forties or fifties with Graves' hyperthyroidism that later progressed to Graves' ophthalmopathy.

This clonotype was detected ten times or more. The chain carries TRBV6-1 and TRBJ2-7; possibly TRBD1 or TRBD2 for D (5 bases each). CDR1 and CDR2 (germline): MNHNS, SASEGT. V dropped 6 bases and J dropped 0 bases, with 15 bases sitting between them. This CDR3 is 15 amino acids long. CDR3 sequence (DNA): TGTGCCAGCAGAGGAGGACAAGGAAGCTCCTACGAGCAGTACTTC. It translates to CASRGGQGSSYEQYF.

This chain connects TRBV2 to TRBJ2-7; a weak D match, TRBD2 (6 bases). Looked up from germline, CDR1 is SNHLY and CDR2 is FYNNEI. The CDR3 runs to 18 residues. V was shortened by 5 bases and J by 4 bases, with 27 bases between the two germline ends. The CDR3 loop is CASSSPSGGGANEYEQYF. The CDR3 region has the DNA TGTGCCAGCAGTTCCCCTTCGGGTGGCGGGGCCAATGAGTACGAGCAGTACTTC.

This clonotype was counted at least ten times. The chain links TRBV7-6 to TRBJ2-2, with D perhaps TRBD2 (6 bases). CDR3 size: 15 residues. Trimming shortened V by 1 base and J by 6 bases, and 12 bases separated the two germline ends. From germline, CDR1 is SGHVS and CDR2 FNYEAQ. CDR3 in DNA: TGTGCCAGCAGCTTAGAAGGGACTGGTGCCGGGGAGCTGTTTTTT. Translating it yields CASSLEGTGAGELFF. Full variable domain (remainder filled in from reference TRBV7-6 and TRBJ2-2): GAGVSQSPRYKVTKRGQDVALRCDPISGHVSLYWYRQALGQGPEFLTYFNYEAQQDKSGLPNDRFSAERPEGSISTLTIQRTEQRDSAMYRCASSLEGTGAGELFFGEGSRLTVL.

The CDR3 reads CSARPGQGASTEAFF. The CDR3 bases are TGCAGTGCGAGACCGGGACAGGGGGCAAGTACTGAAGCTTTCTTT. The J gene is TRBJ1-1, the V gene TRBV20-1, with TRBD1 matching 12 bases. CDR1 is DFQATT, CDR2 SNEGSKA, per germline (reference sequence). Trimming at V came to 6 bases and at J to 5 bases, leaving 10 bases not matched to a gene. CDR3 length: 15 amino acids.

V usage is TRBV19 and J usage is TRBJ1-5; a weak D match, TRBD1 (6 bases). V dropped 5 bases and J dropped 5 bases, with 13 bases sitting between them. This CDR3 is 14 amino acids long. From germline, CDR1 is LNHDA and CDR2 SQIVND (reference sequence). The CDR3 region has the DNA TGTGCCAGTAGTCGGTCAGGGGAAGATCAGCCCCAGCATTTT. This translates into CASSRSGEDQPQHF. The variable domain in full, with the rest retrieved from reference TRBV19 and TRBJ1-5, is DGGITQSPKYLFRKEGQNVTLSCEQNLNHDAMYWYRQDPGQGLRLIYYSQIVNDFQKGDIAEGYSVSREKKESFPLTVTSAQKNPTAFYLCASSRSGEDQPQHFGDGTRLSIL.

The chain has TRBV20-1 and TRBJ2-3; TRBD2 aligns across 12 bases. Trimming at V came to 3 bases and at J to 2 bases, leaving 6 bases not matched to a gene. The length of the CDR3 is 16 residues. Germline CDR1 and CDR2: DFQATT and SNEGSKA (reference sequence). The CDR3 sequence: CSASFGLAGFTDTQYF. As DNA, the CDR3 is TGCAGTGCTAGCTTCGGACTAGCGGGGTTCACAGATACGCAGTATTTT.

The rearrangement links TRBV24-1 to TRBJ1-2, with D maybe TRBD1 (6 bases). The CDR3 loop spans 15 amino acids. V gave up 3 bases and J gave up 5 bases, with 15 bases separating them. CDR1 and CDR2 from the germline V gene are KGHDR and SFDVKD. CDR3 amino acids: CATSDGSGTPYGYTF. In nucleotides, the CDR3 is TGTGCCACCAGTGATGGATCAGGGACACCTTATGGCTACACCTTC.

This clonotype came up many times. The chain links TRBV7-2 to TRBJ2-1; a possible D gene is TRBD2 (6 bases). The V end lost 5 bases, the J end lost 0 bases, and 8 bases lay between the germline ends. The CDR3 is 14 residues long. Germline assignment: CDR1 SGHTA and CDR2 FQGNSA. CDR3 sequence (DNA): TGTGCCAGCAGCGAGCGGGTCTCCTACAATGAGCAGTTCTTC. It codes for CASSERVSYNEQFF.

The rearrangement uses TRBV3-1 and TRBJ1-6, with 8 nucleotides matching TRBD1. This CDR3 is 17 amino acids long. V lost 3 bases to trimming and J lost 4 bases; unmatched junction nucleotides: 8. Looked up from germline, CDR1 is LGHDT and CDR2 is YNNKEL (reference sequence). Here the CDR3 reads CASSQRQGSGYNSPLHF. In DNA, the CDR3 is TGTGCCAGCAGCCAGCGACAGGGGTCAGGGTATAATTCACCCCTCCACTTT. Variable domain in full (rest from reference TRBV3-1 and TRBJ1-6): DTAVSQTPKYLVTQMGNDKSIKCEQNLGHDTMYWYKQDSKKFLKIMFSYNNKELIINETVPNRFSPKSPDKAHLNLHINSLELGDSAVYFCASSQRQGSGYNSPLHFGNGTRLTVT.

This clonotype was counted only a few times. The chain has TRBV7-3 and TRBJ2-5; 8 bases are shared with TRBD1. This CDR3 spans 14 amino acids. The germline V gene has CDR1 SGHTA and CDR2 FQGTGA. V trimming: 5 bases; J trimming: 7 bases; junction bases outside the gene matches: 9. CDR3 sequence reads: CASSQLGQEATQYF. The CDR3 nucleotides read TGTGCCAGCAGCCAGTTGGGACAGGAGGCGACCCAGTACTTC.

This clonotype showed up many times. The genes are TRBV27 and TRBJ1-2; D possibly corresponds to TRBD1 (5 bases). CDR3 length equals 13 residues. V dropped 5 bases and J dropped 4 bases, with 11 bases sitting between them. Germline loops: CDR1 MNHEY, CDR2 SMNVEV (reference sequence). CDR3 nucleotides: TGTGCCAGCAGTCCCGACAGATCCTATGGCTACACCTTC. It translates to CASSPDRSYGYTF.

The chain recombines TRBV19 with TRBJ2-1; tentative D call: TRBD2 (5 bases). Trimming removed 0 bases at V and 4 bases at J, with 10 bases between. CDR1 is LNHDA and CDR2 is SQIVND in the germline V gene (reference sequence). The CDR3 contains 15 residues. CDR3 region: CASSIEGLPYNEQFF. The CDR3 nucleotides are TGTGCCAGTAGTATAGAAGGACTGCCGTACAATGAGCAGTTCTTC.

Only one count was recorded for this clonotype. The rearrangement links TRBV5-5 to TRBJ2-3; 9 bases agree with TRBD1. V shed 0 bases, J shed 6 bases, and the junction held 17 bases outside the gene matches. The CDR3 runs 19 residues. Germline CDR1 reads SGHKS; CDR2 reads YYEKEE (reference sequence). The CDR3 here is CASSLGPPAGQGSSDTQYF. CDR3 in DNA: TGTGCCAGCAGCTTGGGGCCCCCGGCGGGACAGGGTTCCTCGGATACGCAGTATTTT.

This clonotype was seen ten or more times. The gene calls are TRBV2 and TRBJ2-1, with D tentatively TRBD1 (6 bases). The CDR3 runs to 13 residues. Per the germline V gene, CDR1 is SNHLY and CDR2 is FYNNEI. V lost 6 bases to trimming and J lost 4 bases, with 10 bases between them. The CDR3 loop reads CASRSTGYNEQFF. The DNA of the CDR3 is TGTGCCAGCAGGTCCACAGGGTACAATGAGCAGTTCTTC.